These T cell receptor beta chains were read from a single sample in a study of T cells after yellow fever vaccination. Each CDR3 protein gets one entry after TCRdb re-called the 5' RACE reads with MiXCR. The repertoire holds some 320,000 distinct CDR3 sequences, around a tenth seen once, with roughly 3% in the top ten. The source material was CD4+ T cells sorted from PBMCs, sampled 45 days after the yellow fever booster vaccination. Every receptor here comes from a man younger than 35 who received the YFV17D yellow fever vaccine. Both conserved end residues are part of each CDR3. The D gene is left open where the match is weak. The listing skips clone size in some rows; elsewhere it reads once, few, many or a size class.

abundance: NA; d_gene: NA; v_gene: TRBV10-1; j_gene: TRBJ2-2; CDR3aa: CASSGGATGELFF; CDR3nt: TGCGCCAGCAGTGGGGGGGCCACCGGGGAGCTGTTTTTT
abundance: NA; d_gene: TRBD2; v_gene: TRBV11-2; j_gene: TRBJ2-1; CDR3aa: CASSWGLAGVNEQFF; CDR3nt: TGTGCCAGCAGCTGGGGACTAGCGGGGGTCAATGAGCAGTTCTTC
abundance: few; d_gene: NA; v_gene: TRBV4-2; j_gene: TRBJ2-2; CDR3aa: CASSQGYNTGELFF; CDR3nt: TGTGCCAGCAGCCAGGGGTATAACACCGGGGAGCTGTTTTTT
abundance: NA; d_gene: NA; v_gene: TRBV19; j_gene: TRBJ2-3; CDR3aa: CASSMLLYTDTQYF; CDR3nt: TGTGCCAGTAGTATGCTCCTGTACACAGATACGCAGTATTTT
abundance: NA; d_gene: TRBD1; v_gene: TRBV20-1; j_gene: TRBJ1-2; CDR3aa: CSARPLDRGPYGYTF; CDR3nt: TGCAGTGCCCGACCCTTGGACAGGGGACCCTATGGCTACACCTTC
abundance: few; d_gene: NA; v_gene: TRBV12-3/TRBV12-4; j_gene: TRBJ1-3; CDR3aa: CASSLGLPGLNTIYF; CDR3nt: TGTGCCAGCAGTTTAGGCCTCCCAGGGTTAAACACCATATATTTT
abundance: NA; d_gene: TRBD1; v_gene: TRBV12-3/TRBV12-4; j_gene: TRBJ1-5; CDR3aa: CASSYRGLGNQPQHF; CDR3nt: TGTGCCAGCAGTTACAGGGGGCTTGGCAATCAGCCCCAGCATTTT
abundance: NA; d_gene: NA; v_gene: TRBV2; j_gene: TRBJ1-5; CDR3aa: CASMPGHSNQPQHF; CDR3nt: TGTGCCAGCATGCCGGGGCATAGCAATCAGCCCCAGCATTTT
abundance: NA; d_gene: NA; v_gene: TRBV4-1; j_gene: TRBJ1-6; CDR3aa: CASSRPEWKGARVSPLHF; CDR3nt: TGCGCCAGCAGCCGACCCGAATGGAAGGGCGCGAGGGTGTCACCCCTCCACTTT
abundance: many; d_gene: NA; v_gene: TRBV7-9; j_gene: TRBJ2-1; CDR3aa: CASSLGHLNEQFF; CDR3nt: TGTGCCAGCAGCTTGGGACATCTTAATGAGCAGTTCTTC
abundance: NA; d_gene: NA; v_gene: TRBV18; j_gene: TRBJ2-1; CDR3aa: CASSLGTESYNEQFF; CDR3nt: TGTGCCAGCTCACTGGGGACTGAATCCTACAATGAGCAGTTCTTC
abundance: many; d_gene: TRBD2; v_gene: TRBV5-4; j_gene: TRBJ2-1; CDR3aa: CASSLGGTRYNEQFF; CDR3nt: TGTGCCAGCAGCTTGGGGGGGACTAGATACAATGAGCAGTTCTTC
abundance: NA; d_gene: NA; v_gene: TRBV4-2; j_gene: TRBJ2-2; CDR3aa: CASSQGEGYTGELFF; CDR3nt: TGTGCCAGCAGCCAAGGGGAAGGGTACACCGGGGAGCTGTTTTTT
abundance: few; d_gene: NA; v_gene: TRBV7-2; j_gene: TRBJ2-3; CDR3aa: CASSPLNVVGTDTQYF; CDR3nt: TGTGCCAGCAGCCCGTTGAATGTGGTGGGCACAGATACGCAGTATTTT
abundance: NA; d_gene: NA; v_gene: TRBV4-1; j_gene: TRBJ2-6; CDR3aa: CASSQDRIGAGANVLTF; CDR3nt: TGCGCCAGCAGCCAAGATAGAATAGGAGCTGGGGCCAACGTCCTGACTTTC
abundance: few; d_gene: NA; v_gene: TRBV7-3; j_gene: TRBJ2-1; CDR3aa: CASSPAPRNEQFF; CDR3nt: TGTGCCAGCAGCCCCGCCCCCCGCAATGAGCAGTTCTTC
abundance: NA; d_gene: TRBD1; v_gene: TRBV25-1; j_gene: TRBJ2-7; CDR3aa: CASSQTGVHEQYF; CDR3nt: TGTGCCAGCAGTCAGACAGGGGTCCACGAGCAGTACTTC
abundance: NA; d_gene: NA; v_gene: TRBV5-1; j_gene: TRBJ2-3; CDR3aa: CASSVKTDTQYF; CDR3nt: TGCGCCAGCAGCGTTAAAACAGATACGCAGTATTTT